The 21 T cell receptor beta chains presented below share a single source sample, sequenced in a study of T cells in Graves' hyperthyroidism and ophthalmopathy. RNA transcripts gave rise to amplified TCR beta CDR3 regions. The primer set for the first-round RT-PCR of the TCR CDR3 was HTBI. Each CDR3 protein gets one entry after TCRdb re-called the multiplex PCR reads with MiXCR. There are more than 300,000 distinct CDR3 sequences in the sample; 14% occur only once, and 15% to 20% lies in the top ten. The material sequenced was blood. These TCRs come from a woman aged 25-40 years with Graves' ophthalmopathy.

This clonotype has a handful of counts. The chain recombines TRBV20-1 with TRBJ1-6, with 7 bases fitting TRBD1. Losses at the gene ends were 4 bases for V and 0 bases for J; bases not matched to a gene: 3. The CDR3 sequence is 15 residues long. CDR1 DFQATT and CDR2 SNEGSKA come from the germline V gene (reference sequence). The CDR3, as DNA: TGCAGTGCTAAGACAGGGAGCTCCTATAATTCACCCCTCCACTTT. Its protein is CSAKTGSSYNSPLHF.

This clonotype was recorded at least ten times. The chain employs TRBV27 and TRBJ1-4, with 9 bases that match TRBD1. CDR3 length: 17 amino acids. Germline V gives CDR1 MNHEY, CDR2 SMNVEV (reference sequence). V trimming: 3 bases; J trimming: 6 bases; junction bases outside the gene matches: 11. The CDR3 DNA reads TGTGCCAGCAGTTTTTTCCTCCCGGGACAGGGTGATGAAAAACTGTTTTTT. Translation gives CASSFFLPGQGDEKLFF.

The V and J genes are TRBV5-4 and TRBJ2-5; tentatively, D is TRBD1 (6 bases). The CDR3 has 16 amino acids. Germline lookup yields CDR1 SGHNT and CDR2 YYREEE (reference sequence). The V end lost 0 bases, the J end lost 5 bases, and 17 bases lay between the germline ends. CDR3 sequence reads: CASSLGGRDTGETQYF. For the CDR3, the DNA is TGTGCCAGCAGCTTGGGGGGTCGGGACACGGGGGAGACCCAGTACTTC.

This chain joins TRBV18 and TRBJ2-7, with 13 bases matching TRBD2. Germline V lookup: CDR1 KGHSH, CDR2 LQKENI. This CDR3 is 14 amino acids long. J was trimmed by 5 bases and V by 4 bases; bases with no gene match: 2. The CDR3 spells CASSLGLAGDEQYF. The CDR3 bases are TGTGCCAGCTCACTCGGACTAGCGGGGGACGAGCAGTACTTC.

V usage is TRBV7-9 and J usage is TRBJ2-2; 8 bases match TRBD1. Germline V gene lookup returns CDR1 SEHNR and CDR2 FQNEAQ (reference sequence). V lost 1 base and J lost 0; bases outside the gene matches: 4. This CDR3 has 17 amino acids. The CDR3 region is CASSLVGDRTNTGELFF. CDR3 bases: TGTGCCAGCAGCTTAGTGGGGGACAGGACGAACACCGGGGAGCTGTTTTTT.

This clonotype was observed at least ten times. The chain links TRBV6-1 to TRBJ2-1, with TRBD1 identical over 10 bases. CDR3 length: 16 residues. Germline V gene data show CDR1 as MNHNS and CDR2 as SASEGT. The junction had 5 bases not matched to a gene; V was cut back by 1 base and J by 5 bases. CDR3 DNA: TGTGCCAGCAGTGAAGGGACAGGGGGGGATAACAATGAGCAGTTCTTC. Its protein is CASSEGTGGDNNEQFF.

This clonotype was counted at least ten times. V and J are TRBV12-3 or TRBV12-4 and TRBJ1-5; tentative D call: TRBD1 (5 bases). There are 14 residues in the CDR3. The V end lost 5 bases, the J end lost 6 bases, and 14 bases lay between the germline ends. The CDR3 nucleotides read TGTGCCAGCAGTGTTGGGGGGGGTCGTCAGCCCCAGCATTTT. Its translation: CASSVGGGRQPQHF.

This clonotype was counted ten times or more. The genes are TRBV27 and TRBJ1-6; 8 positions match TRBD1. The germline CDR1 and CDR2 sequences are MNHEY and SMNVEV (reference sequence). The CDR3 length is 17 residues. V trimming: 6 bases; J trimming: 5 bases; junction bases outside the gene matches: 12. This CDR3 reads CASRPQGQGMDNSPLHF. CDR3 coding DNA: TGTGCCAGCAGACCCCAAGGACAGGGAATGGATAATTCACCCCTCCACTTT.

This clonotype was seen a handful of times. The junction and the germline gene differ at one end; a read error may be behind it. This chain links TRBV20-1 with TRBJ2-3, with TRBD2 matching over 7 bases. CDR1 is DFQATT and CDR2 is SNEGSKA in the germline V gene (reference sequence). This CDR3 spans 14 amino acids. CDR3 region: CSARGRGSADTQYF. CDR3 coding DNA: TGCAGTGCCAGAGGGAGGGGCTCGGCAGATACGCAGTATTTT.

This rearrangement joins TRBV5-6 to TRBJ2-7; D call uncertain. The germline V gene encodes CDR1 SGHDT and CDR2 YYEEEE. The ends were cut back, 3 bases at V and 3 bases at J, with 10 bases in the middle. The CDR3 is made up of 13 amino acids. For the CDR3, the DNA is TGTGCCAGCAGCTCTTTTCTAAGCTACGAGCAGTACTTC. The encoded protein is CASSSFLSYEQYF.

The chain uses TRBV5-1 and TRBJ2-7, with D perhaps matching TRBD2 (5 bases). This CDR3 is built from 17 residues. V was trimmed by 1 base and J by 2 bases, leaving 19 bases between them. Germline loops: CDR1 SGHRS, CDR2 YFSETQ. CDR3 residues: CASSLNMGRRNTYEQYF. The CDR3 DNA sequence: TGCGCCAGCAGCTTGAATATGGGCCGGAGGAACACCTACGAGCAGTACTTC.

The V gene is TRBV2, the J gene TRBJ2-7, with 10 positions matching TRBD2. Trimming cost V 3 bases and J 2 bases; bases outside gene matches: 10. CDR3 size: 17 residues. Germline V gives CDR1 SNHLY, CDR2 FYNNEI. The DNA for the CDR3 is TGTGCCAGCAGTGATCCGACTAGCGGGCTAAGGACCTACGAGCAGTACTTC. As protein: CASSDPTSGLRTYEQYF.

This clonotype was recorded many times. The CDR3 DNA follows: TGTGCCAGCAGCCAATCTGATCCGCCAGCGCCCCAGCATTTT. It is translated as CASSQSDPPAPQHF. The V and J genes are TRBV4-2 and TRBJ1-5; D ambiguous. The CDR3 sequence is 14 residues long. V lost 2 bases and J 9 bases, leaving 14 bases between the germline ends. From germline, CDR1 is LGHNA and CDR2 YNFKEQ.

The CDR3 DNA follows: TGTGCCAGCAGAGGGGGTGCTAATGAAAAACTGTTTTTT. It encodes CASRGGANEKLFF. The chain employs TRBV7-8 and TRBJ1-4, with D perhaps TRBD1 (6 bases). Germline CDR1 and CDR2: SGHVS and FQNEAQ. The V end was cut by 6 bases, the J end by 3 bases, with 8 bases between. This CDR3 spans 13 amino acids.

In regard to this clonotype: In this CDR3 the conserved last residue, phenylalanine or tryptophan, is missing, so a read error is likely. CDR3 in DNA: TGTGCCAGCTCACCACCAGCGGGGGGGTTTACAGATACGCAGTATCTT. Translated, it gives CASSPPAGGFTDTQYL. The genes are TRBV18 and TRBJ2-3, with TRBD2 matching 10 bases. Germline CDR1 KGHSH, CDR2 LQKENI. Trimming cost V 0 bases and J 3 bases; bases outside gene matches: 3. The CDR3 sequence is 16 residues long.

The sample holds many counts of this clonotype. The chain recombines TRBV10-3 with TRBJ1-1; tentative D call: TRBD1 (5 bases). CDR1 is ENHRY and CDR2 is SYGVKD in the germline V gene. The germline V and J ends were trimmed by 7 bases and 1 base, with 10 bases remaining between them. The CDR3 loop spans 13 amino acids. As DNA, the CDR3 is TGTGCCATCACCCCCGGGGGGAACACTGAAGCTTTCTTT. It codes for CAITPGGNTEAFF.

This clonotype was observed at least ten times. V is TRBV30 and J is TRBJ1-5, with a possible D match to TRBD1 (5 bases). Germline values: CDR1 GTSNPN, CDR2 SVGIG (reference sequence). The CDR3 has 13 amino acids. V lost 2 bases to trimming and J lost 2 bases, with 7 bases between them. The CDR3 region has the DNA TGTGCCTGGAGTCAGGGAGGCAATCAGCCCCAGCATTTT. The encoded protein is CAWSQGGNQPQHF.

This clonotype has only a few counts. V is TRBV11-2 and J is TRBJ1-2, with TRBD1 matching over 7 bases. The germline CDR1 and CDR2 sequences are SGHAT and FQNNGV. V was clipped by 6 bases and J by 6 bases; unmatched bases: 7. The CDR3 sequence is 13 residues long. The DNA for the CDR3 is TGTGCCAGCAGTGACGGTAGGGGGCATGGCTACACCTTC. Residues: CASSDGRGHGYTF. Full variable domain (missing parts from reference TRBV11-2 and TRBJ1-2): EAGVAQSPRYKIIEKRQSVAFWCNPISGHATLYWYQQILGQGPKLLIQFQNNGVVDDSQLPKDRFSAERLKGVDSTLKIQPAKLEDSAVYLCASSDGRGHGYTFGSGTRLTVV.

CDR3 nucleotide sequence: TGTGCCAGCAGCTCGCCCGGGAGGAGGCAGTTCTTC. Protein product: CASSSPGRRQFF. The chain is built from TRBV7-3 and TRBJ2-1; TRBD2 matches 7 bases. The CDR3 loop spans 12 amino acids. V gave up 4 bases and J gave up 12 bases; unmatched junction bases: 6. CDR1 SGHTA and CDR2 FQGTGA come from the germline V gene.

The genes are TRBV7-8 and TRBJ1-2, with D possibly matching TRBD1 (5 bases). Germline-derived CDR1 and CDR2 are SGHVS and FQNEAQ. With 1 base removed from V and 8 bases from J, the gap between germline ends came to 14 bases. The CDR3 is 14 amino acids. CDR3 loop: CASSLDLGVKGYTF. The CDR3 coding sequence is TGTGCCAGCAGCTTAGATTTGGGGGTAAAGGGCTACACCTTC. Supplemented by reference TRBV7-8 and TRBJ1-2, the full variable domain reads GAGVSQSPRYKVAKRGQDVALRCDPISGHVSLFWYQQALGQGPEFLTYFQNEAQLDKSGLPSDRFFAERPEGSVSTLKIQRTQQEDSAVYLCASSLDLGVKGYTFGSGTRLTVV.

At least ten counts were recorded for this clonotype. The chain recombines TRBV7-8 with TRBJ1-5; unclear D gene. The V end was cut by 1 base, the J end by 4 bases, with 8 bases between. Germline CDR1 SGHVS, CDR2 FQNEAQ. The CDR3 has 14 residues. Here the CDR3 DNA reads TGTGCCAGCAGCTTAGTAGGTTTAAATCAGCCCCAGCATTTT. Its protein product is CASSLVGLNQPQHF. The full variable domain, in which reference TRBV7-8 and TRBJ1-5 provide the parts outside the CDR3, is GAGVSQSPRYKVAKRGQDVALRCDPISGHVSLFWYQQALGQGPEFLTYFQNEAQLDKSGLPSDRFFAERPEGSVSTLKIQRTQQEDSAVYLCASSLVGLNQPQHFGDGTRLSIL.